This T cell receptor (beta chain) was sequenced in a study of blood T cell repertoires in COVID-19. Study-wide context: T cells, B-cell-depleted T cells, or PBMCs supplied cDNA or gDNA.

In this sample, this clone turned up once. Germline V gene sequence: CDR1 MNHEY, CDR2 SMNVEV (reference sequence). The V gene lost 2 bases and the J gene lost 2 bases, with 16 bases spanning the gap. The CDR3 totals 17 residues. In the authors' workflow: Reference gene primers were amplified, and this amplification served to estimate nucleated cell counts. Data came from immunoSEQ multiplex PCR; TCRdb stores just in-frame clones and leaves some out. That table furnishes V, J and clone size, whereas the DNA furnished D and trimming. The table shows over 85,000 clones, with 87% occurring only once. The origin of this receptor is a male donor with acute or convalescent COVID-19. Sequenced: peripheral blood. V gene TRBV27 combines with J gene TRBJ1-5; tentatively, D is TRBD1 (5 bases). The CDR3, as DNA: TGTGCCAGCAGTTTAGCGGCAGGGAGGGGAGGCAATCAGCCCCAGCATTTT. Residues: CASSLAAGRGGNQPQHF.